This record looks at one T cell receptor (beta chain) sequence and its context. Its antigen is unknown. No base qualities exist here, and no much larger clone lies one base off it. TCRbeta CDR3 regions were amplified from genomic DNA using the immunoSEQ Assay, a bias-controlled multiplex PCR. From the authors' description of their analysis: The number of nucleated cells in each sample was estimated by amplification of reference gene primers within the assay. To quantify the absolute abundance of each unique TCRbeta CDR3 rearrangement, sequence reads were collapsed and filtered. Productive Simpson clonality was computed per sample as the square root of Simpson's diversity index over productive rearrangements. The table was pulled from immuneACCESS by TCRdb, which kept in-frame rearrangements only. Such tables lose some clones; where checked, under half of the loss comes from unresolved V genes, and the rest has no known cause. V, J and clone size derive from that table, while D and trimming were established from the DNA sequence. The sample contains 80,000 or so clones, about 89% of them found a single time. The ten largest make up approximately 1.9% of the sample.

These data originate in a study of blood T cell repertoires in COVID-19 (dated by TCRdb to about 2020). For the wider study: Collaborator samples came from the United States, Italy and Spain and covered acute and convalescent phases of COVID-19. The material from the prospective study consisted of cDNA or gDNA derived from T cells, B-cell-depleted T cells, or PBMCs. Subjects who had been exposed to COVID-19, were actively infected with it, or had recovered from it provided the deeply sampled blood TCRbeta repertoires that made up the dataset. The repertoires were made available in a free public database intended to serve as a resource for research on the immune response to SARS-CoV-2. The samples were drawn from the first 160 participants of the ongoing ImmuneRACE study and from 1,200 or so subjects provided by 6 global collaborators. Nearly every sample came with metadata listing a de-identified subject ID, COVID-19 status, age in years and sex. Where HLA class I and class II types were available, the types were taken from metadata supplied by the sample provider, not from assay-based typing.

Study-wide findings and limitations: How much clinical and demographic metadata was included differed by source and by participant, and the metadata was provided uncurated.

The CDR3, from cysteine to phenylalanine, totals 17 residues. The entry retains the CDR3 DNA only, 51 bases that are in frame from base 1. For this chain, trimming is 4 bases at the V end and 1 base at the J end, and the number of junction bases without a gene match is 10. CDR1 LGHNA and CDR2 YSLEER are derived from the germline V gene. Collaborating institutions collected whole blood in K2EDTA tubes following their own protocols. For TCRbeta analysis, collaborator samples were shipped as frozen whole blood, as isolated PBMCs, or as DNA extracted from either sample type. Sequencing input: peripheral blood. Here the chain combines TRBV4-3 and TRBJ2-4; 7 nucleotides in the junction match TRBD1. This sequence originates from a woman in her sixties or seventies with acute or convalescent COVID-19. This receptor carries the CDR3 CASSPSRGMHAKNIQYF. The sequenced DNA: TGCGCCAGCAGCCCATCCAGGGGGATGCACGCCAAAAACATTCAGTACTTC.